The 21 T cell receptor beta chains given below trace back to one sample, sequenced in a study of shared clonotypes between healthy human individuals. TCRdb keeps only in-frame clones here, not all; method: immunoSEQ multiplex PCR. Of some 480,000 clones listed, less than 80% were seen once; the top ten hold approximately 12%. The sequencing sample was made of PBMCs. These receptors were collected from a middle-aged woman in good health. Some clones in this sample may be carry-over from other donors' samples.

This clone was seen more than once but under ten times. This chain connects TRBV5-7 to TRBJ2-7; TRBD2 matches at 16 bases. TRBV5-7 is noted as an ORF with a role that remains uncertain. The CDR3 length is 15 residues. J was trimmed by 10 bases and V by 4 bases; bases with no gene match: 8. The DNA of the CDR3 is TGTGCCAGCAGCGCCGGGACTAGCGGGAGGGTCCTCCAGTACTTC. This encodes CASSAGTSGRVLQYF.

J is TRBJ2-2 and V is TRBV28, with 8 bases that match TRBD1. CDR3 length: 15 residues. The J segment lost 7 bases and the V segment lost 8 bases, leaving 12 bases of the junction unmatched. Germline V gene data show CDR1 as MDHEN and CDR2 as SYDVKM. The chain's CDR3 is CASSTVDRDDGELFF. The CDR3 DNA sequence: TGTGCCAGCTCTACAGTGGACAGGGACGACGGGGAGCTGTTTTTT.

The CDR3 sequence: CASSWTSGRGQETQYF. CDR3 in DNA: TGTGCCAGCAGCTGGACTAGCGGGAGGGGGCAAGAGACCCAGTACTTC. The rearrangement links TRBV11-2 to TRBJ2-5; TRBD2 matches 15 bases. The CDR3 totals 16 residues. V dropped 4 bases and J dropped 2; count of bases not matched to a gene: 2. The germline V gene encodes CDR1 SGHAT and CDR2 FQNNGV.

This chain uses TRBV6-1 with TRBJ1-3; the match to TRBD1 covers 11 bases. Trimming removed 4 bases from V and 2 bases from J; junction bases left unmatched: 1. Germline CDR1 MNHNS, CDR2 SASEGT. The CDR3 length is 15 residues. The CDR3 DNA is TGTGCCAGCAGTGTGGGACAGGGGGCTGGAAACACCATATATTTT. Its translation: CASSVGQGAGNTIYF.

The chain employs TRBV28 and TRBJ2-7; possible D gene TRBD2, 6 bases. Germline V gene data show CDR1 as MDHEN and CDR2 as SYDVKM. V dropped 4 bases and J dropped 3 bases, with 19 bases sitting between them. This CDR3 region has 16 residues. For the CDR3, the DNA is TGTGCCAGCAGTTCCCCCCGTGGAGGGGCCATCTACGAGCAGTACTTC. Translating gives CASSSPRGGAIYEQYF.

The chain combines TRBV6-6 with TRBJ2-2; TRBD1 agrees at 9 bases. Germline trimming cut 7 bases from V and 5 bases from J; bases unmatched to any gene: 8. Germline loops: CDR1 MNHNY, CDR2 SVGAGI (reference sequence). The CDR3 sequence is 15 residues long. CDR3 DNA sequence: TGTGCCAGCAATCCACAGGGGGCAGGAACCGGGGAGCTGTTTTTT. This translates into CASNPQGAGTGELFF.

As DNA, the CDR3 is TGTGCCAGTAGTAAGACAGGGGCACGGGGCACAGATACGCAGTATTTT. It encodes CASSKTGARGTDTQYF. The chain recombines TRBV19 with TRBJ2-3; 8 positions match TRBD1. The CDR3 loop spans 16 amino acids. Germline CDR1 reads LNHDA; CDR2 reads SQIVND (reference sequence). V lost 4 bases and J lost 1; bases outside the gene matches: 7.

In its sample, this clone was seen once. J is TRBJ2-3 and V is TRBV7-2, with TRBD1 matching over 9 bases. From germline, CDR1 is SGHTA and CDR2 FQGNSA. Losses at the gene ends were 2 bases for V and 6 bases for J; bases not matched to a gene: 3. The CDR3 runs to 14 residues. The DNA for the CDR3 is TGTGCCAGCAGCTTATCGACAGGGGGGGATACGCAGTATTTT. Its translation: CASSLSTGGDTQYF.

The chain has TRBV18 and TRBJ1-2; tentative D call: TRBD1 (5 bases). Germline V lookup: CDR1 KGHSH, CDR2 LQKENI. The CDR3 has 16 residues. Trimming took 3 bases from V and 4 from J, leaving 18 bases between them. CDR3 in amino acids: CASSPLLGTATYGYTF. CDR3 coding DNA: TGTGCCAGCTCACCCCTGCTCGGGACCGCAACCTATGGCTACACCTTC.

This chain joins TRBV6-1 and TRBJ1-5, with 7 bases fitting TRBD1. CDR3 length: 15 residues. The V and J ends lost 4 bases and 3 bases, in that order; junction bases with no gene match: 6. The V gene's germline CDR1 is MNHNS and CDR2 SASEGT. For the CDR3, the DNA is TGTGCCAGCAGTGGGGGGACAGAGGACAATCAGCCCCAGCATTTT. Translation: CASSGGTEDNQPQHF.

This chain connects TRBV20-1 to TRBJ2-5, with TRBD2 matching 8 bases. CDR1 and CDR2 (germline): DFQATT, SNEGSKA (reference sequence). The CDR3 length is 11 residues. V shed 5 bases, J shed 9 bases, and the junction held 5 bases outside the gene matches. CDR3 bases: TGCAGTGCTCCCGGGACTAGGGCCCAGTACTTC. Residues: CSAPGTRAQYF.

In its sample, this clone was seen a few times. The V gene is TRBV6-6, the J gene TRBJ1-4; D unclear. CDR1 is MNHNY, CDR2 SVGAGI, per germline (reference sequence). This CDR3 is built from 12 residues. Trimming took off 5 bases at V and 10 bases at J, with 11 bases between the two ends. The CDR3, as DNA: TGTGCCAGCAGTCTGACGGCGGGAAAACTGTTTTTT. Amino acids: CASSLTAGKLFF.

This clone was detected once. The rearrangement uses TRBV7-2 and TRBJ2-5, with D possibly being TRBD1 or TRBD2 (5 bases each). This CDR3 is 14 amino acids long. Looked up from germline, CDR1 is SGHTA and CDR2 is FQGNSA. Deletions cut 5 bases from V and 1 base from J, with 11 bases between. The CDR3 protein is CASSKGTAQETQYF. CDR3 bases: TGTGCCAGCAGCAAAGGGACGGCCCAAGAGACCCAGTACTTC.

The V gene is TRBV11-3, the J gene TRBJ2-7; 9 nucleotides agree with TRBD2. The CDR3 runs 15 residues. Germline V gene lookup returns CDR1 SGHNT and CDR2 YENEEA. The V and J ends lost 5 bases and 5 bases, in that order; junction bases with no gene match: 10. CDR3 sequence (DNA): TGTGCCAGCAGCCAAGGGGGCGGGAGGGGCAACGAGCAGTACTTC. This gives the protein CASSQGGGRGNEQYF. The variable domain in full, completed from reference TRBV11-3 and TRBJ2-7, reads EAGVVQSPRYKIIEKKQPVAFWCNPISGHNTLYWYLQNLGQGPELLIRYENEEAVDDSQLPKDRFSAERLKGVDSTLKIQPAELGDSAVYLCASSQGGGRGNEQYFGPGTRLTVT.

This chain joins TRBV5-6 and TRBJ2-3; D might be TRBD2 (5 bases). The ends were cut back, 0 bases at V and 5 bases at J, with 10 bases in the middle. This CDR3 contains 14 residues. Germline values: CDR1 SGHDT, CDR2 YYEEEE. CDR3: CASSLGRREDTQYF. For the CDR3, the DNA is TGTGCCAGCAGCTTGGGGAGACGGGAAGATACGCAGTATTTT.

This clone was detected only a few times. The CDR3 is CASSRRAQETQYF. CDR3 nucleotides: TGTGCCAGCAGCCGCAGGGCACAAGAGACCCAGTACTTC. The chain recombines TRBV11-3 with TRBJ2-5, with D tentatively TRBD1 (5 bases). Per the germline V gene, CDR1 is SGHNT and CDR2 is YENEEA. Trimming pared 5 bases from V and 2 bases from J, leaving 9 bases between. This CDR3 region has 13 residues.

This chain's CDR3 is CASSLAPTRGESSYEQYF. CDR3 DNA sequence: TGTGCCAGCAGCTTAGCCCCAACTCGCGGCGAGAGCTCCTACGAGCAGTACTTC. The chain combines TRBV11-2 with TRBJ2-7; D gene uncertain. Deletions cut 1 base from V and 0 bases from J, with 19 bases between. Per the germline V gene, CDR1 is SGHAT and CDR2 is FQNNGV. The length of the CDR3 is 18 residues.

V is TRBV10-3 and J is TRBJ2-7; weak D call: TRBD2 (6 bases). The germline CDR1 and CDR2 sequences are ENHRY and SYGVKD. The V and J ends lost 1 base and 0 bases respectively, with 10 bases between them. The CDR3 totals 15 residues. This CDR3 reads CAISEYRERSYEQYF. CDR3 in DNA: TGTGCCATCAGTGAGTACCGGGAGCGCTCCTACGAGCAGTACTTC.

Worth noting for this clone: One base away lies a much larger clone, so this may be a sequencing read error. The V call is TRBV7-2, the J call TRBJ1-1; D possibly corresponds to TRBD1 (6 bases). The V end was cut by 2 bases, the J end by 4 bases, with 8 bases between. CDR1 SGHTA and CDR2 FQGNSA come from the germline V gene. This CDR3 contains 13 residues. The CDR3 coding sequence is TGTGCCAGCAGCTTAACAGGGCCCACTGAAGCTTTCTTT. The encoded protein is CASSLTGPTEAFF. Full variable domain (missing parts from reference TRBV7-2 and TRBJ1-1): GAGVSQSPSNKVTEKGKDVELRCDPISGHTALYWYRQSLGQGLEFLIYFQGNSAPDKSGLPSDRFSAERTGGSVSTLTIQRTQQEDSAVYLCASSLTGPTEAFFGQGTRLTVV.

This clone appeared once. This chain joins TRBV11-1 and TRBJ2-4; D not resolved. The CDR3 has 14 amino acids. The germline V and J ends were trimmed by 4 bases and 9 bases, with 16 bases remaining between them. CDR1 is SGHAT and CDR2 is FQDESV in the germline V gene (reference sequence). The CDR3 DNA reads as TGTGCCAGCAGCTCAGCCACTGACACGGGCATTCAGTACTTC. Its translation is CASSSATDTGIQYF.

The genes are TRBV2 and TRBJ2-1; 8 bases line up with TRBD2. The germline gives CDR1 SNHLY, CDR2 FYNNEI. With V trimmed by 5 bases and J by 6 bases, 6 bases remained unmatched. The CDR3 runs 14 residues. CDR3 coding DNA: TGTGCCAGCAGTAGGACTAGCCGGGGCAATGAGCAGTTCTTC. It codes for CASSRTSRGNEQFF.